Sequencing of this T cell receptor beta chain was carried out in a study of T cells in women clearing cervical HPV infection. Each participant carried one incident cervical HPV16 infection only. Trimming took 5 bases from V and 1 from J; bases not matched to a gene: 8. Per the germline V gene, CDR1 is SGHRS and CDR2 is YFSETQ. CDR3 length: 15 residues. Comments on this clone: The read is 3 residues too short to cover the CDR3 end, so that end is filled in from the germline J gene.

TCRdb's table, derived via immunoSEQ multiplex PCR, lists solely in-frame clones and lacks some. The sample holds some 30,000 clones. Source material: blood buffy coat. The origin of this receptor is a woman aged 18 to 75 with a cervical HPV16 infection that either progressed to CIN3+ or cleared (not recorded which). The chain combines TRBV5-1 with TRBJ2-5; 7 bases match TRBD1. CDR3 DNA, as far as it was read: TGCGCCAGCAGGGTAAACACAGGGGCCCAAGAGACC. Protein: CASRVNTGAQET. In full, the CDR3 reads CASRVNTGAQETQYF. Variable domain in full (rest from reference TRBV5-1 and TRBJ2-5): KAGVTQTPRYLIKTRGQQVTLSCSPISGHRSVSWYQQTPGQGLQFLFEYFSETQRNKGNFPGRFSGRQFSNSRSEMNVSTLELGDSALYLCASRVNTGAQETQYFGPGTRLLVL.